The next 6 T cell receptor beta chains were all read from a single sample in a study of Tregs in tolerant kidney transplant recipients. The assay was immunoSEQ multiplex PCR, and TCRdb's table has in-frame clones only and misses some. This table holds tens of thousands of clones, 65% to 85% found once. Sequencing input: CD4+ T cells from blood. The receptors originated from a human donor in good health.

CDR3 sequence (DNA): TGTGCCAGCAGCTCTCGTTCCGGGACAGTGAACACTGAAGCTTTCTTT. Translating gives CASSSRSGTVNTEAFF. The chain recombines TRBV11-3 with TRBJ1-1, with TRBD1 identical over 7 bases. V trimming: 4 bases; J trimming: 0 bases; junction bases outside the gene matches: 8. CDR3 length: 16 residues. Germline loops: CDR1 SGHNT, CDR2 YENEEA.

About this clone: The identical CDR3 is also encoded by other nucleotide sequences in the sample. The rearrangement uses TRBV5-5 and TRBJ2-2; no clear D. Trimming left V 1 base short and J 5 bases short, with 6 bases between. Germline V gene data show CDR1 as SGHKS and CDR2 as YYEKEE (reference sequence). The CDR3 has 13 residues. In nucleotides, the CDR3 is TGTGCCAGCAGCTTGTTTTCGACCGGGGAGCTGTTTTTT. Translated, it gives CASSLFSTGELFF. The full variable domain, its missing parts supplied by reference TRBV5-5 and TRBJ2-2, is DAGVTQSPTHLIKTRGQQVTLRCSPISGHKSVSWYQQVLGQGPQFIFQYYEKEERGRGNFPDRFSARQFPNYSSELNVNALLLGDSALYLCASSLFSTGELFFGEGSRLTVL.

The V gene is TRBV18, the J gene TRBJ1-1; no definite D call. The CDR3 is 13 amino acids. Trimming took 2 bases from V and 4 from J, leaving 8 bases between them. The V gene's germline CDR1 is KGHSH and CDR2 LQKENI. The CDR3 is CASSPDIGTEAFF. In DNA, the CDR3 is TGTGCCAGCTCACCAGACATTGGCACTGAAGCTTTCTTT.

The genes are TRBV9 and TRBJ2-5; 12 positions match TRBD2. The CDR3 loop spans 16 amino acids. Germline V lookup: CDR1 SGDLS, CDR2 YYNGEE. Trimming at V came to 0 bases and at J to 4 bases, leaving 4 bases not matched to a gene. The CDR3 spells CASSVALAGGGETQYF. In DNA form, the CDR3 reads TGTGCCAGCAGCGTAGCGCTAGCGGGAGGGGGAGAGACCCAGTACTTC.

The rearrangement links TRBV7-2 to TRBJ1-1; no firm D call. From germline, CDR1 is SGHTA and CDR2 FQGNSA. V gave up 6 bases and J gave up 4 bases, with 12 bases separating them. CDR3 length: 13 residues. The DNA for the CDR3 is TGTGCCAGCAGGATGCCAGGAGCCACTGAAGCTTTCTTT. Residues: CASRMPGATEAFF.

This clone was observed many times. The same CDR3 can be traced to other DNA sequences in this sample. This sequence joins TRBV29-1 and TRBJ2-7; 9 bases are a match to TRBD1. The CDR3 length is 12 residues. Germline V lookup: CDR1 SQVTM, CDR2 ANQGSEA. After removal of 3 bases from V and 3 bases from J, the junction contained 0 bases not matched to a gene. This CDR3 reads CSVEDRGYEQYF. CDR3 nucleotides: TGCAGCGTTGAGGACAGGGGCTACGAGCAGTACTTC.